These T cell receptor beta chains were read from a single sample in a study of cytomegalovirus exposure and HLA in healthy donors. Here immunoSEQ multiplex PCR was the method, and the copy in TCRdb shows in-frame clones only, minus some. The table records 90,000 or so clones, 60% to 85% of them present only once. The sequenced sample consisted of PBMCs. These receptors came from a boy between 10 and 17 years old in good health and CMV-seronegative. Each CDR3 is given with its conserved first and last residue. D genes are given only for firm matches. Clone size appears in some rows only: once, few, many, or a class for an expanded clone.

V: TRBV7-2; size: once; D: -; J: TRBJ2-7; CDR3: CASSSPSDLYF; DNA: TGTGCCAGCAGCTCACCTAGCGACCTATACTTC
V: TRBV5-8; size: -; D: TRBD1; J: TRBJ2-7; CDR3: CASSQTGVYEQYF; DNA: TGTGCCAGCAGCCAAACAGGGGTCTACGAGCAGTACTTC
V: TRBV4-3; size: few; D: TRBD1; J: TRBJ2-1; CDR3: CASSNDRVAYNEQFF; DNA: TGCGCCAGCAGCAACGACAGGGTAGCCTACAATGAGCAGTTCTTC
V: TRBV4-3; size: -; D: TRBD1; J: TRBJ1-2; CDR3: CASSPGQGLSNYGYTF; DNA: TGCGCCAGCAGCCCGGGACAGGGGCTTTCTAACTATGGCTACACCTTC
V: TRBV7-6; size: -; D: -; J: TRBJ2-7; CDR3: CASSLEGSPSYEQYF; DNA: TGTGCCAGCAGCTTAGAGGGGTCCCCATCCTACGAGCAGTACTTC
V: TRBV7-8; size: -; D: -; J: TRBJ2-7; CDR3: CASSLPMTTGMFEQYF; DNA: TGTGCCAGCAGCTTACCGATGACTACCGGAATGTTCGAGCAGTACTTC
V: TRBV9; size: -; D: TRBD2; J: TRBJ2-7; CDR3: CASSVGHSGGSYEQYF; DNA: TGTGCCAGCAGCGTAGGGCATAGCGGGGGGTCCTACGAGCAGTACTTC
V: TRBV7-3; size: -; D: -; J: TRBJ1-2; CDR3: CASSDNARGVYTF; DNA: TGTGCCAGCAGTGACAACGCTAGGGGTGTTTACACCTTC
V: TRBV6-5; size: once; D: TRBD1; J: TRBJ1-2; CDR3: CASSYISGGSYTF; DNA: TGTGCCAGCAGTTATATTTCAGGGGGCAGCTACACCTTC
V: TRBV27; size: -; D: -; J: TRBJ2-7; CDR3: CASRGGGTPIYEQYF; DNA: TGTGCCAGCAGGGGAGGAGGGACCCCCATCTACGAGCAGTACTTC
V: TRBV28; size: -; D: TRBD1; J: TRBJ2-5; CDR3: CASGVMTGVPETQYF; DNA: TGTGCCAGCGGTGTGATGACAGGGGTCCCAGAGACCCAGTACTTC
V: TRBV7-9; size: -; D: TRBD2; J: TRBJ2-1; CDR3: CASSLGLADVYNEQFF; DNA: TGTGCCAGCAGCTTGGGACTAGCGGATGTATACAATGAGCAGTTCTTC
V: TRBV29-1; size: -; D: -; J: TRBJ2-7; CDR3: CSVRQKHEQYF; DNA: TGCAGCGTGAGACAGAAGCACGAGCAGTACTTC
V: TRBV4-1; size: -; D: -; J: TRBJ1-4; CDR3: CASSQGSELRDEKLFF; DNA: TGCGCCAGCAGCCAAGGATCAGAATTGAGGGATGAAAAACTGTTTTTT
V: TRBV6-1; size: few; D: -; J: TRBJ2-2; CDR3: CATRTAGTGELFF; DNA: TGTGCCACCAGGACAGCTGGCACCGGGGAGCTGTTTTTT
V: TRBV28; size: -; D: -; J: TRBJ1-5; CDR3: CASNDRQAGQHF; DNA: TGTGCCAGCAATGATAGACAGGCAGGCCAGCATTTT
V: TRBV14; size: -; D: TRBD1; J: TRBJ2-7; CDR3: CASSRTGGAGLGQYF; DNA: TGTGCCAGCAGCCGGACAGGGGGCGCCGGGTTAGGGCAGTACTTC
V: TRBV21-1; size: -; D: -; J: TRBJ2-3; CDR3: CAGLIWEGPSTDTQYF; DNA: TGTGCCGGGTTGATATGGGAGGGGCCTAGCACAGATACGCAGTATTTT
V: TRBV6-1; size: -; D: -; J: TRBJ1-2; CDR3: CASREKDRVYGYTF; DNA: TGTGCCAGCAGAGAAAAGGACAGAGTCTATGGCTACACCTTC
V: TRBV6-1; size: -; D: -; J: TRBJ2-7; CDR3: CASTTGGGGYEQYF; DNA: TGTGCCAGCACCACTGGGGGCGGAGGCTACGAGCAGTACTTC
V: TRBV4-3; size: many; D: -; J: TRBJ1-2; CDR3: CASSQDFGGTNYGYTF; DNA: TGCGCCAGCAGCCAAGATTTCGGGGGAACTAACTATGGCTACACCTTC
V: TRBV5-1; size: -; D: -; J: TRBJ2-7; CDR3: CASALGLPYEQYF; DNA: TGCGCCAGTGCGCTGGGGCTTCCCTACGAGCAGTACTTC
V: TRBV18; size: once; D: -; J: TRBJ1-6; CDR3: CASSPLRNSPLHF; DNA: TGTGCCAGCTCACCGCTCCGGAATTCACCCCTCCACTTT
V: TRBV4-3; size: few; D: TRBD2; J: TRBJ2-2; CDR3: CASSSGLAGGGGELFF; DNA: TGCGCCAGCAGCTCAGGACTAGCGGGAGGGGGCGGGGAGCTGTTTTTT
V: TRBV25-1; size: -; D: TRBD1; J: TRBJ2-7; CDR3: CASSPGQGSYEQYF; DNA: TGTGCCAGCAGCCCGGGACAGGGCTCCTACGAGCAGTACTTC
V: TRBV13; size: once; D: -; J: TRBJ1-1; CDR3: CASSLRGLMNTEAFF; DNA: TGTGCCAGCAGCCTAAGGGGACTCATGAACACTGAAGCTTTCTTT
V: TRBV28; size: -; D: -; J: TRBJ1-1; CDR3: CAIGDTEAFF; DNA: TGTGCCATAGGGGACACTGAAGCTTTCTTT
V: TRBV28; size: -; D: TRBD1; J: TRBJ1-5; CDR3: CASRTDRGPQPQHF; DNA: TGTGCCAGCCGAACTGACAGGGGGCCTCAGCCCCAGCATTTT
V: TRBV30; size: -; D: -; J: TRBJ2-7; CDR3: CAGGTQGGYEQYF; DNA: TGTGCCGGGGGAACGCAGGGGGGCTACGAGCAGTACTTC
V: TRBV4-1; size: -; D: TRBD2; J: TRBJ2-5; CDR3: CASSQAPLSSGGPQETQYF; DNA: TGCGCCAGCAGCCAAGCACCCCTTTCTAGCGGGGGGCCACAAGAGACCCAGTACTTC
V: TRBV5-6; size: -; D: TRBD1; J: TRBJ1-5; CDR3: CASSLGQGGQHF; DNA: TGTGCCAGCAGCTTGGGGCAGGGGGGTCAGCATTTT
V: TRBV5-8; size: -; D: TRBD2; J: TRBJ2-3; CDR3: CASSWGLAGPTDTQYF; DNA: TGTGCCAGCAGCTGGGGACTAGCGGGTCCCACAGATACGCAGTATTTT
V: TRBV28; size: -; D: TRBD2; J: TRBJ2-7; CDR3: CASSPRTSGGHEQYF; DNA: TGTGCCAGCAGTCCTCGGACTAGCGGGGGCCACGAGCAGTACTTC
V: TRBV7-9; size: -; D: -; J: TRBJ2-7; CDR3: CASSLETVRFEQYF; DNA: TGTGCCAGCAGCTTAGAGACCGTGAGGTTCGAGCAGTACTTC
V: TRBV5-6; size: few; D: TRBD1; J: TRBJ1-2; CDR3: CASSGGTGYGYTF; DNA: TGTGCCAGCAGCGGCGGGACAGGGTATGGCTACACCTTC
V: TRBV18; size: -; D: -; J: TRBJ1-1; CDR3: CASSPSFSRAEAFF; DNA: TGTGCCAGCTCACCTTCCTTTTCCAGGGCTGAAGCTTTCTTT
V: TRBV7-9; size: -; D: -; J: TRBJ2-5; CDR3: CASSFSGTWETQYF; DNA: TGTGCCAGCAGCTTCTCGGGGACTTGGGAGACCCAGTACTTC
V: TRBV30; size: -; D: -; J: TRBJ2-1; CDR3: CAWAAWTAYNEQFF; DNA: TGTGCCTGGGCTGCGTGGACAGCTTACAATGAGCAGTTCTTC
V: TRBV9; size: -; D: TRBD1; J: TRBJ1-5; CDR3: CASSATGDSNQPQHF; DNA: TGTGCCAGCAGCGCAACAGGGGATAGCAATCAGCCCCAGCATTTT
V: TRBV9; size: -; D: TRBD1; J: TRBJ2-7; CDR3: CASSKTGTGFTSTYEQYF; DNA: TGTGCCAGCAGCAAGACCGGGACAGGGTTCACGAGCACCTACGAGCAGTACTTC
V: TRBV13; size: -; D: TRBD2; J: TRBJ2-1; CDR3: CASSLVTRGNEQFF; DNA: TGTGCCAGCAGCTTAGTAACGCGGGGGAATGAGCAGTTCTTC